This entry lists 2 T cell receptor beta chains sequenced from one sample in a study of CD8+ T cells in alopecia areata. Sequencing used cDNA as its template, made by extracting RNA and reverse transcribing it. Sequencing was performed with immunoSEQ multiplex PCR; in TCRdb, only in-frame clones are kept and a portion is missing. The profile shows approximately 120,000 clones, about 51% of them singletons. Sequencing was done on a sample of NKG2D-low CD8+ T cells sorted from blood. These receptors all stem from a human donor with alopecia areata.

DNA of the CDR3: TGCAGTGCTACTCGGGTTGGGGAGCAGTTCTTC. This sequence encodes CSATRVGEQFF. The chain recombines TRBV20-1 with TRBJ2-1; the D is unclear. Germline values: CDR1 DFQATT, CDR2 SNEGSKA (reference sequence). The CDR3 sequence is 11 residues long. Deletions cut 4 bases from V and 10 bases from J, with 11 bases between.

V gene TRBV29-1 combines with J gene TRBJ2-7; D gene ambiguous. Per germline, CDR1 SQVTM and CDR2 ANQGSEA. The CDR3 runs to 13 residues. The V end lost 3 bases, the J end lost 2 bases, and 11 bases lay between the germline ends. The chain's CDR3 is CSVETAATYEQYF. CDR3 DNA sequence: TGCAGCGTTGAGACGGCAGCCACCTACGAGCAGTACTTC.